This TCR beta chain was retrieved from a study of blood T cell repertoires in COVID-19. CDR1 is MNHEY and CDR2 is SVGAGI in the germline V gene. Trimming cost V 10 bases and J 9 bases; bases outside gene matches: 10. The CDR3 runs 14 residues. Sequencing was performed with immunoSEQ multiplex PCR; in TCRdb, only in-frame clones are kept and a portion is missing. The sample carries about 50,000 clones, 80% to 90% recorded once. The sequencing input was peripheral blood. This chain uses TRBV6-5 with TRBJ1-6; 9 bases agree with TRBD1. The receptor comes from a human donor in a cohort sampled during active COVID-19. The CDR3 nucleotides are TGTGCCACTAGCCCGGGACAGGGTGGTTCACCCCTCCACTTT. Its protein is CATSPGQGGSPLHF.